This T cell receptor beta chain was captured in a study of regulatory T cells in long-lasting Graves disease (dated by TCRdb to the early 2020s). Looking at the study overall: Persistent Graves' disease meant more than 5 years of antithyroid drug treatment with TSH receptor autoantibodies that stayed positive. Persistent Graves' disease patients were compared with newly diagnosed Graves' disease patients by peripheral blood TCR sequencing and RNA sequencing. Antithyroid drugs had been taken for approximately 9.7 years on average by persistent Graves' disease patients in the clinical cohort. TCR sequencing covered some 13 persistent and approximately 20 newly diagnosed Graves' disease patients, 33 samples in total. The study took place in China and was registered as a clinical trial. The research as a whole found: Only the TCR beta chain was sequenced and analyzed. Preferential use of TRBV28, TRBJ1-2 and TRBJ2-5 was observed in persistent disease, whereas TRBV20-1 and TRBJ2-1 were favored in newly diagnosed disease. Patients with persistent disease shared more public clonotypes (under 3,000) than newly diagnosed patients did (more than 900). Only peripheral blood was studied, because thyroid tissue, the primary lesion, was inaccessible. Persistent Graves' disease patients showed lower TCR Shannon entropy and fewer highly expanded clones than newly diagnosed patients, suggesting clonal expansion. The small sample size was acknowledged by the authors as a limitation that may reduce accuracy.

The library was obtained by multiplex PCR. Data came from an Illumina HiSeq 4000. TCR beta libraries were built with iRepertoire HTBI primers and Arm-PCR amplification of CDR3 regions. Gel purification was performed on PCR products prior to sequencing. The study's own analysis went as follows. Across samples, roughly 60 TRBV and roughly 13 TRBJ segments were identified and used for gene usage analysis of CDR3 amino acid clonotypes. COPE and FqMerger were used to merge the filtered high-quality paired reads into contigs. BLAST was used to align contigs to the IMGT TRBV, TRBD and TRBJ reference genes, and CDR3 was defined following IMGT. Clonotypes above 0.1% frequency were classified as highly expanded clones. Repertoire diversity was measured by Shannon entropy, and V-J evenness by the Gini coefficient. A clonotype was considered public if more than one individual shared it. TCRdb applied fastp at Q25 and MiXCR to the public reads, then kept only in-frame beta chains. When rows share a CDR3 protein, they turn into one entry using the most common DNA and genes. The V and J calls come from TCRdb's annotation, not from the publication. For this sample the table gives over 650,000 distinct CDR3 sequences, of which about 32% were detected only once. Together, the top ten hold roughly 41% of the sample.

The intended sense of this specimen's time point label: persistent/refractory GD, antithyroid drugs over 5 years with positive TRAb. For both TCR sequencing and RNA sequencing, RNA was extracted from PBMCs using TRIzol. The diagnosis of Graves' disease was made according to American Thyroid Association guidelines. Patients were recruited from an endocrinology department in Xi'an, China. Each patient gave around 9.2 milliliters of peripheral blood, collected in an EDTA anticoagulant tube. Ficoll Paque Plus density gradient separation was used to isolate PBMCs, and no further T cell sorting was performed. RNA quality was checked with an Agilent 2100 Bioanalyzer and agarose gel, and concentration with a NanoDrop 2000. This clonotype was recorded at least ten times. It has no known antigen specificity. It has no much larger one-base neighbor in the sample; base qualities were not kept. Including cysteine and phenylalanine, the CDR3 has 17 amino acids. CDR3 DNA only is kept here, 51 bases in frame from base 1. Looking up the germline V gene yields CDR1 MDHEN and CDR2 SYDVKM. V loses 5 bases of germline sequence and J loses 0 bases, and the interval between the two ends is 17 bases.

The chain employs TRBV28 and TRBJ1-3; TRBD1 might be the D gene, on 5 matching bases. The receptor's source is a female donor with Graves disease. The starting material was peripheral blood mononuclear cells (PBMCs), obtained when the disease was refractory, from a patient treated with antithyroid drugs. The sequenced DNA is TGTGCCAGCAGTCCTCGGGACCGGTGGAGCTCTGGAAACACCATATATTTT. It is translated as CASSPRDRWSSGNTIYF.